Following are 27 T cell receptor beta chains from one sample sequenced in a study of T cells after yellow fever vaccination. MiXCR, applied by TCRdb to the 5' RACE reads, yields one record per CDR3 protein. The sample lists 80,000 to 100,000 distinct CDR3 sequences, more than 7.5% seen once, with 16% in the top ten. The sequences come from CD8+ T cells not binding an NS4B(214-222) dextramer, sorted from PBMCs, collected around 15 days after the first yellow fever vaccination. The source is a man younger than 35 who received the YFV17D yellow fever vaccine.

On this clonotype: Its ends do not fully match the called genes, so a read error is possible. V gene TRBV20-1 combines with J gene TRBJ2-3; 8 bases are a match to TRBD2. Germline CDR1 DFQATT, CDR2 SNEGSKA (reference sequence). This CDR3 comprises 19 residues. CDR3 in DNA: TGCTGTGCTGAAATATATCCCTTAGACGGCGGGGGGACCACAGATACGCAGTATTTT. Encoded protein: CCAEIYPLDGGGTTDTQYF.

This clonotype was counted only a few times. The rearrangement uses TRBV4-1 and TRBJ2-7, with D possibly called TRBD1 or TRBD2 (7 bases each). Looked up from germline, CDR1 is MGHRA and CDR2 is YSYEKL. CDR3 length: 15 residues. V lost 3 bases to trimming and J lost 6 bases, with 18 bases between them. The CDR3 spells CASSQAGGEPFEQYF. CDR3 bases: TGCGCCAGCAGCCAGGCAGGGGGGGAGCCTTTCGAGCAGTACTTC.

This clonotype showed up just a few times. This rearrangement joins TRBV29-1 to TRBJ1-1, with unresolved D. This CDR3 spans 14 amino acids. V lost 1 base and J lost 8, with 17 bases in between. Germline CDR1 SQVTM, CDR2 ANQGSEA. Written as DNA, the CDR3 is TGCAGCGTTGAAGTGTTGGGTAATCGAGCCGAAGCTTTCTTT. It yields the protein CSVEVLGNRAEAFF.

This chain links TRBV5-6 with TRBJ1-1, with 7 bases aligning to TRBD1. J lost 1 base, V lost 2 bases, and 5 bases had no gene match. The germline CDR1 and CDR2 sequences are SGHDT and YYEEEE. The CDR3 spans 15 residues. The CDR3: CASSLAGTENTEAFF. The CDR3 DNA is TGTGCCAGCAGCTTAGCCGGGACAGAGAACACTGAAGCTTTCTTT.

This clonotype was counted at least ten times. The V gene is TRBV7-9, the J gene TRBJ1-1; tentative D call: TRBD1 (5 bases). The CDR3 extends over 12 amino acids. Looked up from germline, CDR1 is SEHNR and CDR2 is FQNEAQ (reference sequence). Trimming left V 1 base short and J 6 bases short, with 6 bases between. CDR3 sequence: CASSLGGAEAFF. The CDR3 bases are TGTGCCAGCAGCTTAGGGGGCGCTGAAGCTTTCTTT.

The chain links TRBV7-9 to TRBJ2-5, with 8 bases lining up with TRBD2. CDR1 SEHNR and CDR2 FQNEAQ come from the germline V gene (reference sequence). The CDR3 runs to 16 residues. V lost 5 bases and J lost 5; bases outside the gene matches: 13. The CDR3 region has the DNA TGTGCCAGCAGCCCTCTCATTTCGGGGGGGCATGAGACCCAGTACTTC. It yields the protein CASSPLISGGHETQYF.

This clonotype was observed at least ten times. V is TRBV11-2 and J is TRBJ2-5, with D possibly matching TRBD1 (5 bases). Germline CDR1 reads SGHAT; CDR2 reads FQNNGV. Trimming took 2 bases from V and 1 from J, leaving 5 bases between them. The CDR3 has 13 residues. CDR3 region: CASSLQGQETQYF. The CDR3 DNA is TGTGCCAGCAGCTTACAGGGCCAAGAGACCCAGTACTTC.

This clonotype has more than one count but fewer than ten. This sequence joins TRBV7-2 and TRBJ1-6; D unresolved. The germline V gene encodes CDR1 SGHTA and CDR2 FQGNSA. Trimming removed 1 base from V and 9 bases from J, with 10 bases in between. This CDR3 region has 14 residues. The CDR3 DNA is TGTGCCAGCAGCTTAGGAAGTGCTGGTTCACCCCTCCACTTT. Translating it yields CASSLGSAGSPLHF.

This clonotype has more than one count but fewer than ten. This chain connects TRBV20-1 to TRBJ1-5; 8 bases match TRBD1. Germline assignment: CDR1 DFQATT and CDR2 SNEGSKA (reference sequence). The junction had 10 bases not matched to a gene; V was cut back by 2 bases and J by 4 bases. This CDR3 comprises 16 residues. The CDR3 DNA follows: TGCAGTGCTAGACCATTCGGGACAGGACGGAATCAGCCCCAGCATTTT. This translates into CSARPFGTGRNQPQHF.

This clonotype has ten or more counts. The chain couples TRBV4-3 to TRBJ2-2; D might be TRBD2 (5 bases). Germline V CDR1 and CDR2: LGHNA, YSLEER. V lost 2 bases and J 2 bases, leaving 9 bases between the germline ends. The CDR3 is made up of 15 amino acids. CDR3: CASSQTGFNTGELFF. The CDR3 bases are TGCGCCAGCAGCCAAACGGGATTCAACACCGGGGAGCTGTTTTTT.

This clonotype was found a few times. V and J are TRBV7-9 and TRBJ2-5; no definite D call. V shed 5 bases and J shed 2 bases, with 12 bases lying between them. CDR1 and CDR2 (germline): SEHNR, FQNEAQ (reference sequence). The CDR3 is 14 residues long. CDR3 protein: CASSPPGEQETQYF. CDR3 nucleotides: TGTGCCAGCAGCCCCCCAGGTGAACAAGAGACCCAGTACTTC.

The chain is built from TRBV11-2 and TRBJ1-2, with 8 bases aligning to TRBD1. Germline trimming cut 0 bases from V and 0 bases from J; bases unmatched to any gene: 3. Looked up from germline, CDR1 is SGHAT and CDR2 is FQNNGV. This CDR3 has 16 residues. This CDR3 is CASSLETGAPNYGYTF. CDR3 bases: TGTGCCAGCAGCTTAGAGACAGGGGCCCCTAACTATGGCTACACCTTC.

CDR3 sequence (DNA): TGCGCCAGCAGCCAGGTTGCCTCCTTCTCTGGAAACACCATATATTTT. The encoded protein is CASSQVASFSGNTIYF. This rearrangement joins TRBV4-3 to TRBJ1-3; D unresolved. This CDR3 region has 16 residues. Germline loops: CDR1 LGHNA, CDR2 YSLEER. V gave up 3 bases and J gave up 0 bases, with 12 bases separating them.

This clonotype has at least ten counts. The CDR3: CASSFSGETQYF. DNA of the CDR3: TGTGCCAGCAGCTTCAGCGGGGAGACCCAGTACTTC. The rearrangement links TRBV5-6 to TRBJ2-5, with D perhaps TRBD2 (6 bases). V lost 2 bases and J 5 bases, leaving 7 bases between the germline ends. The CDR3 is 12 amino acids. CDR1 SGHDT and CDR2 YYEEEE come from the germline V gene.

This clonotype came up many times. This chain joins TRBV12-3 or TRBV12-4 and TRBJ2-1; 7 bases map to TRBD2. This CDR3 spans 15 amino acids. V shed 6 bases, J shed 0 bases, and the junction held 5 bases outside the gene matches. DNA of the CDR3: TGTGCCAGCAGAGCGGGGCCGAGCTCCTACAATGAGCAGTTCTTC. Translation gives CASRAGPSSYNEQFF.

The gene calls are TRBV5-1 and TRBJ1-6, with 7 bases lining up with TRBD1. After removal of 4 bases from V and 4 bases from J, the junction contained 2 bases not matched to a gene. Germline CDR1 SGHRS, CDR2 YFSETQ. This CDR3 comprises 14 residues. The CDR3 DNA reads as TGCGCCAGCAGCCCGGGACAGTATAATTCACCCCTCCACTTT. Encoded protein: CASSPGQYNSPLHF.

In DNA form, the CDR3 reads TGTGCCAGCAGCCAAATAGTGGGGGTAGCGATGCCGTGGGAGCAGTTCTTC. It specifies CASSQIVGVAMPWEQFF. The rearrangement uses TRBV14 and TRBJ2-1; tentatively, D is TRBD1 or TRBD2 (5 bases each). The CDR3 has 17 residues. Trimming pared 2 bases from V and 10 bases from J, leaving 24 bases between. CDR1 is SGHDN and CDR2 is FVKESK in the germline V gene.

The chain combines TRBV6-2 or TRBV6-3 with TRBJ2-2, with D possibly being TRBD2 (6 bases). Germline V gene data show CDR1 as MNHEY and CDR2 as SVGEGT. V shed 2 bases and J shed 2 bases, with 12 bases lying between them. The CDR3 length is 16 residues. CDR3 residues: CASSYPTRSNTGELFF. The DNA for the CDR3 is TGTGCCAGCAGTTACCCGACTAGATCTAACACCGGGGAGCTGTTTTTT.

This clonotype was counted ten times or more. This chain joins TRBV2 and TRBJ2-2, with 12 bases that match TRBD2. Germline CDR1 and CDR2: SNHLY and FYNNEI. The CDR3 is 15 residues long. V lost 6 bases, J lost 4 bases, and 3 bases stayed unmatched. CDR3 DNA sequence: TGTGCCAGCAGAGAGACTAGCGGGGGCACCGGGGAGCTGTTTTTT. Translated: CASRETSGGTGELFF.

This chain connects TRBV19 to TRBJ1-5; D may be TRBD1 (6 bases). Germline values: CDR1 LNHDA, CDR2 SQIVND (reference sequence). This CDR3 comprises 14 residues. Between the trimmed V and J ends, which lost 4 bases and 7 bases, there was a span of 14 bases. CDR3 bases: TGTGCCAGTAGTACACAGGGATTTTACCAGCCCCAGCATTTT. Encoded protein: CASSTQGFYQPQHF. The variable domain in full, with the rest retrieved from reference TRBV19 and TRBJ1-5, is DGGITQSPKYLFRKEGQNVTLSCEQNLNHDAMYWYRQDPGQGLRLIYYSQIVNDFQKGDIAEGYSVSREKKESFPLTVTSAQKNPTAFYLCASSTQGFYQPQHFGDGTRLSIL.

This clonotype has a count of ten or more. The chain carries TRBV11-2 and TRBJ2-3; D gene ambiguous. The CDR3 has 17 amino acids. Germline CDR1 is SGHAT and CDR2 is FQNNGV. With 5 bases removed from V and 0 bases from J, the gap between germline ends came to 18 bases. The CDR3 sequence is CASSREVAVPSTDTQYF. DNA of the CDR3: TGTGCCAGCAGCCGAGAGGTTGCGGTCCCTAGCACAGATACGCAGTATTTT.

The chain has TRBV7-9 and TRBJ1-2; D possibly corresponds to TRBD1 (5 bases). The CDR3 consists of 13 residues. Trimming removed 4 bases at V and 8 bases at J, with 14 bases between. CDR1 and CDR2 (germline): SEHNR, FQNEAQ (reference sequence). Here the CDR3 reads CASSYKLGGGYTF. CDR3 bases: TGTGCCAGCAGCTATAAACTTGGGGGAGGCTACACCTTC.

The genes are TRBV18 and TRBJ1-4, with 9 positions matching TRBD1. The V gene end was trimmed by 3 bases and the J gene end by 1 base; junction bases not matched to a gene: 6. The CDR3 loop spans 17 amino acids. Germline V gene lookup returns CDR1 KGHSH and CDR2 LQKENI. The CDR3 bases are TGTGCCAGCTCACCGGAGGGACAGGGCCTAACTAATGAAAAACTGTTTTTT. This sequence encodes CASSPEGQGLTNEKLFF.

The sample holds a few counts of this clonotype. The V gene is TRBV25-1, the J gene TRBJ2-1; D is possibly TRBD1 (5 bases). The V gene's germline CDR1 is MGHDK and CDR2 SYGVNS. The CDR3 totals 10 residues. V lost 8 bases and J lost 11, with 10 bases in between. CDR3 protein: CASQGSQQFF. The CDR3 DNA reads TGTGCCAGCCAGGGCTCCCAGCAGTTCTTC.

The sample holds a few counts of this clonotype. The J gene is TRBJ2-7, the V gene TRBV18; either TRBD1 or TRBD2 may supply D (5 bases each). V lost 2 bases and J lost 1, with 9 bases in between. Germline V gene sequence: CDR1 KGHSH, CDR2 LQKENI. The CDR3 has 14 amino acids. CDR3 region: CASSPLGPSYEQYF. CDR3 nucleotides: TGTGCCAGCTCACCATTGGGACCTTCCTACGAGCAGTACTTC. The full variable domain, with the rest looked up from reference TRBV18 and TRBJ2-7, is NAGVMQNPRHLVRRRGQEARLRCSPMKGHSHVYWYRQLPEEGLKFMVYLQKENIIDESGMPKERFSAEFPKEGPSILRIQQVVRGDSAAYFCASSPLGPSYEQYFGPGTRLTVT.

The table lists this clonotype with many counts. J is TRBJ2-2 and V is TRBV4-1, with D unresolved. Germline CDR1 MGHRA, CDR2 YSYEKL. V was pared by 0 bases and J by 0 bases, with 11 bases between. The length of the CDR3 is 17 residues. CDR3 DNA: TGCGCCAGCAGCCAAGATCCCTCAACTTCGAACACCGGGGAGCTGTTTTTT. This gives the protein CASSQDPSTSNTGELFF.

This clonotype has a handful of counts. The rearrangement uses TRBV28 and TRBJ2-5; D remains unclear. The V end was cut by 4 bases, the J end by 4 bases, with 7 bases between. The CDR3 has 12 amino acids. CDR1 is MDHEN and CDR2 is SYDVKM in the germline V gene. This CDR3 reads CASSSPGETQYF. The CDR3 DNA sequence: TGTGCCAGCAGTTCTCCCGGAGAGACCCAGTACTTC.